Sequencing of this T cell receptor beta chain was carried out in a study of T cells after posttransplantation cyclophosphamide. The sample holds many counts of this clone. Repertoires were generated with immunoSEQ multiplex PCR, while TCRdb's copy carries only in-frame clones and drops some. The sample offers about 39,000 clones and no singletons, the top ten holding 4% to 5.5%. On the day of bone marrow donation, the related graft donor provided peripheral blood. The sequencing sample was made of PBMCs. The clonotype was recovered from a woman between 50 and 59 years old in good health and a related stem cell transplant donor.

The CDR3, as DNA: TGTGCCTGGAGCGGCGGCGCGGGCGGGAGCAATCAGCCCCAGCATTTT. It specifies CAWSGGAGGSNQPQHF. The chain is built from TRBV30 and TRBJ1-5; D is unclear. The germline gives CDR1 GTSNPN, CDR2 SVGIG (reference sequence). This CDR3 contains 16 residues. The V end was cut by 3 bases, the J end by 1 base, with 16 bases between.